A selection of T cell receptor beta chains follows, all from one sample in a study of blood T cell repertoires in COVID-19. The protocol was immunoSEQ multiplex PCR, while the TCRdb copy is restricted to in-frame clones and leaves out a portion. Among more than 90,000 clones listed, roughly 80% were seen once. Sequenced sample: peripheral blood. These receptors came from a man in his 70s with acute or convalescent COVID-19. Each CDR3 is given with its conserved first and last residue. Fields, in order: V gene, clone size, J gene, D gene, CDR3 protein, CDR3 DNA. The D gene is left open where the match is weak. Clone size is given for some rows only: seen once, a few or many times, or a class if the clone is expanded.

>TRBV20-1|-|TRBJ1-4|TRBD1
CSASPTGGWGEKLFF
TGCAGTGCTAGTCCGACAGGGGGCTGGGGTGAAAAACTGTTTTTT
>TRBV18|-|TRBJ2-7|TRBD1
CASSPPSQGTGVEQYF
TGTGCCAGCTCACCACCTTCACAGGGGACAGGGGTGGAGCAGTACTTC
>TRBV14|-|TRBJ2-7|TRBD2
CASSQDSGGRVYF
TGTGCCAGCAGCCAAGATAGTGGCGGGAGGGTGTACTTC
>TRBV30|few|TRBJ1-5|-
CAWRRGGNQPQHF
TGTGCCTGGAGACGAGGTGGCAATCAGCCCCAGCATTTT
>TRBV27|once|TRBJ1-6|-
CASSLGARLSSPLHF
TGTGCCAGCAGTTTGGGGGCGCGGCTCTCTTCACCCCTCCACTTT
>TRBV5-1|-|TRBJ1-1|-
CASSIGQMNTEAFF
TGCGCCAGCAGCATCGGACAGATGAACACTGAAGCTTTCTTT
>TRBV7-2|-|TRBJ2-5|-
CASKGQPGPLETQYF
TGTGCCAGCAAAGGACAGCCCGGCCCCCTGGAGACCCAGTACTTC
>TRBV27|-|TRBJ2-1|-
CASSTEALYNEQFF
TGTGCCAGCAGTACCGAGGCGCTATACAATGAGCAGTTCTTC
>TRBV14|-|TRBJ1-2|-
CASSQGDYGYTF
TGTGCCAGCAGCCAAGGAGACTATGGCTACACCTTC
>TRBV19|-|TRBJ2-1|TRBD2
CASGTIAGGGSYNEQFF
TGTGCCAGTGGAACGATAGCGGGGGGCGGCTCCTACAATGAGCAGTTCTTC
>TRBV7-9|few|TRBJ2-2|-
CASSSGPTNTGELFF
TGTGCCAGCAGTTCAGGGCCTACGAACACCGGGGAGCTGTTTTTT
>TRBV15|-|TRBJ1-6|-
CATSRVRGQGNSPLHF
TGTGCCACCAGCAGAGTCCGGGGTCAAGGGAATTCACCCCTCCACTTT
>TRBV3-1/TRBV3-2|-|TRBJ1-1|-
CASSPREIGTEAFF
TGTGCCAGCAGCCCCCGGGAAATCGGCACTGAAGCTTTCTTT
>TRBV5-1|-|TRBJ2-7|-
CASSLGGTSSYEQYF
TGCGCCAGCAGCTTAGGCGGAACAAGCTCCTACGAGCAGTACTTC
>TRBV25-1|-|TRBJ1-5|TRBD1
CASSEFGQGAQPQHF
TGTGCCAGCAGTGAATTCGGACAGGGGGCTCAGCCCCAGCATTTT
>TRBV5-1|-|TRBJ1-1|-
CASSLDPGDTEAFF
TGCGCCAGCAGCTTGGATCCAGGGGACACTGAAGCTTTCTTT
>TRBV19|-|TRBJ2-7|-
CASSLGHSYEQYF
TGTGCCAGTAGTCTGGGACACTCCTACGAGCAGTACTTC
>TRBV2|-|TRBJ1-3|-
CASSESVRNTIYF
TGTGCCAGCAGTGAATCGGTTAGAAACACCATATATTTT
>TRBV5-5|-|TRBJ2-5|TRBD2
CASSLASGGTQETQYF
TGTGCCAGCAGCTTGGCCAGCGGGGGGACCCAAGAGACCCAGTACTTC
>TRBV4-2|-|TRBJ1-6|-
CASSQRQAEDSRYNSPLHF
TGTGCCAGCAGCCAAAGACAGGCTGAGGACTCCAGGTATAATTCACCCCTCCACTTT
>TRBV2|-|TRBJ1-3|-
CASKFRDSGNTIYF
TGTGCCAGCAAATTCCGAGACTCTGGAAACACCATATATTTT
>TRBV6-6|-|TRBJ1-3|-
CASGQGLGNTIYF
TGTGCCAGCGGTCAGGGGCTCGGAAACACCATATATTTT
>TRBV28|few|TRBJ1-2|-
CASGQHGNYYGYTF
TGTGCCAGCGGACAACACGGAAATTACTATGGCTACACCTTC
>TRBV12-3/TRBV12-4|-|TRBJ2-7|-
CASSRGQLYEQYF
TGTGCCAGCAGTCGTGGACAGTTATACGAGCAGTACTTC
>TRBV19|once|TRBJ2-3|-
CASRLQGEITDTQYF
TGTGCCAGCCGATTACAGGGAGAGATCACAGATACGCAGTATTTT
>TRBV27|-|TRBJ1-1|TRBD1
CASSLLQQGATEAFF
TGTGCCAGCAGTTTACTCCAACAGGGGGCCACTGAAGCTTTCTTT
>TRBV5-5|-|TRBJ1-3|-
CASSLGVYF
TGTGCCAGCAGCTTGGGCGTATATTTT
>TRBV28|few|TRBJ2-7|TRBD1
CASSFLQGAREQYF
TGTGCCAGCAGTTTTTTACAGGGGGCGCGGGAGCAGTACTTC
>TRBV7-8|once|TRBJ2-5|-
CASSPQETQYF
TGTGCCAGCAGCCCACAAGAGACCCAGTACTTC
>TRBV18|-|TRBJ2-7|TRBD2
CASSPSGSYEQYF
TGTGCCAGCTCACCTAGCGGGAGCTACGAGCAGTACTTC
>TRBV19|-|TRBJ1-2|-
CASSLPGVPTYGYTF
TGTGCCAGTAGCTTGCCGGGTGTCCCGACCTATGGCTACACCTTC
>TRBV7-9|-|TRBJ2-7|TRBD1
CASSLARQGDEQYF
TGTGCCAGCAGCTTAGCTAGACAGGGGGACGAGCAGTACTTC
>TRBV29-1|-|TRBJ2-7|TRBD1
CSVGGGAGYEQYF
TGCAGCGTTGGAGGGGGCGCAGGTTACGAGCAGTACTTC
>TRBV4-1|-|TRBJ2-7|-
CASSDPGRVTYEQYF
TGCGCCAGCAGCGACCCAGGCAGGGTAACCTACGAGCAGTACTTC
>TRBV6-2/TRBV6-3|-|TRBJ2-4|-
CASSFRDTSKNIQYF
TGTGCCAGCAGTTTCCGGGACACGTCCAAAAACATTCAGTACTTC
>TRBV4-3|-|TRBJ2-1|TRBD1
CASSRLGTGGYNEQFF
TGCGCCAGCAGCCGCCTGGGGACAGGGGGCTACAATGAGCAGTTCTTC
>TRBV9|-|TRBJ1-1|-
CASSVVGGEAFF
TGTGCCAGCAGCGTAGTAGGAGGTGAAGCTTTCTTT